The clone carrying this TCR beta chain has only a few counts. Its antigen is not known. TCRdb independently ran MiXCR on the RT-PCR reads; one entry per CDR3 protein. The sample has around 570,000 distinct CDR3 sequences; around 11% are singletons. The source of the sample is a study of response to subunit inactivated influenza vaccine. Study-level results: There was a suggestion from the authors that each seasonal influenza vaccination recruits few new T cells.

V dropped 1 base and J dropped 6 bases, with 10 bases sitting between them. CDR1 MNHNS and CDR2 SASEGT come from the germline V gene. CDR3 length: 14 residues. The sample was also linked to a second study, of T cells expressing NK-cell markers. That study adds: Generation of TCR beta cDNA was performed by 5'RACE template switching incorporating UMIs. Most of the eight sequenced donors were HCMV-seropositive; one was seronegative. Among CD8+ T cells from about 6 donors, dominant NKG2C+ clonotypes accounted for about 1.0-7.0%. Whether expanded NKG2C-expressing T cell clones recognize HCMV is unknown.

This clonotype originated in a man aged 45-60 years who received an inactivated influenza vaccine. This specimen consisted of PBMCs from blood, obtained on the day of vaccination. This rearrangement joins TRBV6-1 to TRBJ2-1; D unclear. The CDR3 spells CASSEDPWGNEQFF. Here the CDR3 DNA reads TGTGCCAGCAGTGAAGATCCTTGGGGCAATGAGCAGTTCTTC.